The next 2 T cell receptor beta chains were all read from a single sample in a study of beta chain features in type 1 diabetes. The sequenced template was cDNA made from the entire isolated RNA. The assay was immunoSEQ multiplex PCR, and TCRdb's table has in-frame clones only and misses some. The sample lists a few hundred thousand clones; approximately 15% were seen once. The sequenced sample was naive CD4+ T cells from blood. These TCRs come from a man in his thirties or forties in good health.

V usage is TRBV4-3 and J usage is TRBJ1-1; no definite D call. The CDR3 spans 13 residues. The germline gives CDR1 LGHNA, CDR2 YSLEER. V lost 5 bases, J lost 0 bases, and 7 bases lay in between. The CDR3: CASSSRLNTEAFF. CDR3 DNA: TGCGCCAGCAGCTCGCGGTTGAACACTGAAGCTTTCTTT.

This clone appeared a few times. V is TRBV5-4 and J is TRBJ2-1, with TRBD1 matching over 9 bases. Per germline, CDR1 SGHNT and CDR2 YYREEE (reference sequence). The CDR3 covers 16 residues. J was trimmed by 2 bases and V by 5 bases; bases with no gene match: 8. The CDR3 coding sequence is TGTGCCAGCAGGAGAAGGGACAGGGACACCTACAATGAGCAGTTCTTC. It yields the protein CASRRRDRDTYNEQFF. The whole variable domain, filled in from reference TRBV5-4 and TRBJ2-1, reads ETGVTQSPTHLIKTRGQQVTLRCSSQSGHNTVSWYQQALGQGPQFIFQYYREEENGRGNFPPRFSGLQFPNYSSELNVNALELDDSALYLCASRRRDRDTYNEQFFGPGTRLTVL.